These 21 T cell receptor beta chains were sequenced from one sample in a study of CD8+ T cells in alopecia areata. Described treatment: oral pan-JAK inhibitor, 5-10 mg twice daily. Collected material from alopecia areata patients comprised lesional scalp punch biopsies and peripheral blood. Once RNA had been extracted, it was reverse transcribed into cDNA to act as the sequencing template. TCRdb's copy holds only in-frame clones and misses some; the assay was immunoSEQ multiplex PCR. The table records more than 3,500 clones, 69% of them present only once. Specimen: skin, collected at week 24, from a patient treated with tofacitinib. The receptors stem from a human donor with alopecia areata.

This clone was found once. Here the CDR3 DNA reads TGTGCCAGCAGCTTACGAAGAAAAGGGGCCGCAACTAATGAAAAACTGTTTTTT. Amino acid sequence: CASSLRRKGAATNEKLFF. This chain uses TRBV7-9 with TRBJ1-4, with a possible D match to TRBD1 (5 bases). Germline V gene lookup returns CDR1 SEHNR and CDR2 FQNEAQ (reference sequence). Deletions cut 2 bases from V and 0 bases from J, with 16 bases between. The CDR3 has 18 amino acids.

This chain links TRBV7-2 with TRBJ2-7, with 12 bases identical to TRBD2. The CDR3 is 15 amino acids. CDR1 and CDR2 from the germline V gene are SGHTA and FQGNSA. Unmatched junction bases numbered 8, after V lost 5 bases and J lost 6 bases. The CDR3 region is CASSPTSGRTGEQYF. The CDR3 DNA is TGTGCCAGCAGCCCGACTAGCGGGAGAACAGGCGAGCAGTACTTC.

V is TRBV28 and J is TRBJ2-7, with D possibly matching TRBD2 (5 bases). Trimming took 5 bases from V and 0 from J, leaving 17 bases between them. Germline values: CDR1 MDHEN, CDR2 SYDVKM. The CDR3 contains 16 residues. CDR3 sequence reads: CASSLTPWGDSYEQYF. The CDR3, as DNA: TGTGCCAGCAGTCTAACTCCGTGGGGAGACTCCTACGAGCAGTACTTC.

This clone occurred a few times. The gene calls are TRBV5-1 and TRBJ2-3; tentatively, D is TRBD2 (6 bases). Trimming stripped 4 bases from V and 3 bases from J, with 9 bases between. The CDR3 has 13 amino acids. The germline V gene has CDR1 SGHRS and CDR2 YFSETQ. The CDR3 coding sequence is TGCGCCAGCAGCCTCCGGGAGACAGATACGCAGTATTTT. Its translation is CASSLRETDTQYF.

The J gene is TRBJ1-2, the V gene TRBV28; D not resolved. CDR1 is MDHEN, CDR2 SYDVKM, per germline. V lost 5 bases and J 3 bases, leaving 7 bases between the germline ends. The CDR3 has 12 residues. The CDR3 DNA sequence: TGTGCCAGCAGTCCCCAGGACTATGGCTACACCTTC. Amino acid sequence: CASSPQDYGYTF.

The chain recombines TRBV28 with TRBJ2-5; 8 bases match TRBD1. Germline trimming cut 7 bases from V and 4 bases from J; bases unmatched to any gene: 11. This CDR3 contains 15 residues. Germline V gene lookup returns CDR1 MDHEN and CDR2 SYDVKM. DNA of the CDR3: TGTGCCAGCACCCCCAAAGGGACAGGCCGAGAGACCCAGTACTTC. Amino acids: CASTPKGTGRETQYF. The variable domain in full, completed from reference TRBV28 and TRBJ2-5, reads DVKVTQSSRYLVKRTGEKVFLECVQDMDHENMFWYRQDPGLGLRLIYFSYDVKMKEKGDIPEGYSVSREKKERFSLILESASTNQTSMYLCASTPKGTGRETQYFGPGTRLLVL.

This chain links TRBV7-2 with TRBJ2-3; the match to TRBD1 covers 10 bases. Trimming removed 3 bases from V and 4 bases from J; junction bases left unmatched: 4. CDR3 size: 15 residues. The germline V gene has CDR1 SGHTA and CDR2 FQGNSA. This CDR3 is CASSFRQGASDTQYF. CDR3 DNA sequence: TGTGCCAGCAGCTTCCGACAGGGGGCATCAGATACGCAGTATTTT.

The rearrangement uses TRBV27 and TRBJ2-7; no definite D call. The CDR3 length is 13 residues. V shed 0 bases and J shed 3 bases, with 6 bases lying between them. Germline V gene data show CDR1 as MNHEY and CDR2 as SMNVEV (reference sequence). CDR3 DNA sequence: TGTGCCAGCAGTTTATCGATAGGCTACGAGCAGTACTTC. It is translated as CASSLSIGYEQYF.

V and J are TRBV10-3 and TRBJ2-7; D is ambiguous. Germline-derived CDR1 and CDR2 are ENHRY and SYGVKD. This CDR3 is built from 13 residues. Deletions cut 3 bases from V and 6 bases from J, with 12 bases between. CDR3 protein: CAISDYSMGEQYF. Here the CDR3 DNA reads TGTGCCATCAGTGACTACTCGATGGGCGAGCAGTACTTC.

V usage is TRBV29-1 and J usage is TRBJ2-3; D unresolved. This CDR3 has 14 residues. CDR1 and CDR2 from the germline V gene are SQVTM and ANQGSEA. Trimming took 0 bases from V and 10 from J, leaving 17 bases between them. CDR3 in amino acids: CSVEDLSGSEAQYF. CDR3 bases: TGCAGCGTTGAAGATCTTTCCGGGTCCGAGGCGCAGTATTTT.

This clone has only one observation. The rearrangement joins TRBV2 to TRBJ2-3; TRBD2 is a possible D gene (5 bases). Trimming shortened V by 1 base and J by 0 bases, and 5 bases separated the two germline ends. There are 14 residues in the CDR3. The germline V gene has CDR1 SNHLY and CDR2 FYNNEI. The CDR3 nucleotides read TGTGCCAGCAGTGAAGGGACTAGCACAGATACGCAGTATTTT. Translating it yields CASSEGTSTDTQYF.

This clone was observed a handful of times. V gene TRBV7-8 combines with J gene TRBJ2-7; D possibly uses TRBD1 or TRBD2 (6 bases each). Trimming cost V 6 bases and J 3 bases, with 15 bases left between them. The CDR3 runs 14 residues. Germline V lookup: CDR1 SGHVS, CDR2 FQNEAQ. The CDR3 sequence: CASRFGGDNYEQYF. The CDR3 DNA sequence: TGTGCCAGCAGGTTTGGAGGGGACAACTACGAGCAGTACTTC.

J is TRBJ2-5 and V is TRBV2, with D perhaps TRBD2 (6 bases). The CDR3 is made up of 16 amino acids. Deletions cut 4 bases from V and 4 bases from J, with 19 bases between. The V gene's germline CDR1 is SNHLY and CDR2 FYNNEI. CDR3 sequence reads: CASSVGRGGPAETQYF. The CDR3 DNA reads TGTGCCAGCAGTGTCGGGCGGGGCGGTCCCGCAGAGACCCAGTACTTC.

This sequence joins TRBV7-2 and TRBJ2-1; D not certain. Germline values: CDR1 SGHTA, CDR2 FQGNSA. CDR3 length equals 16 residues. V lost 1 base and J 0 bases, leaving 10 bases between the germline ends. CDR3 sequence reads: CASSLGADRSYNEQFF. DNA of the CDR3: TGTGCCAGCAGCTTAGGGGCAGATCGCTCCTACAATGAGCAGTTCTTC.

The rearrangement joins TRBV7-3 to TRBJ2-5, with D perhaps assigned TRBD1 or TRBD2 (5 bases each). V dropped 5 bases and J dropped 3 bases, with 10 bases sitting between them. The germline gives CDR1 SGHTA, CDR2 FQGTGA. This CDR3 region has 13 residues. The CDR3: CASSRGVEETQYF. DNA for the CDR3: TGTGCCAGCAGCCGGGGCGTCGAAGAGACCCAGTACTTC. Looking up the rest from reference TRBV7-3 and TRBJ2-5 gives the full variable domain: GAGVSQTPSNKVTEKGKYVELRCDPISGHTALYWYRQSLGQGPEFLIYFQGTGAADDSGLPNDRFFAVRPEGSVSTLKIQRTERGDSAVYLCASSRGVEETQYFGPGTRLLVL.

This chain connects TRBV7-8 to TRBJ2-1; D not resolved. V was clipped by 1 base and J by 7 bases, with 17 bases between them. The CDR3 covers 16 residues. CDR1 is SGHVS and CDR2 is FQNEAQ in the germline V gene. CDR3: CASSLVTLGFGNEQFF. For the CDR3, the DNA is TGTGCCAGCAGCTTAGTTACCCTGGGATTTGGTAATGAGCAGTTCTTC. The complete variable domain, with remaining parts taken from reference TRBV7-8 and TRBJ2-1, reads GAGVSQSPRYKVAKRGQDVALRCDPISGHVSLFWYQQALGQGPEFLTYFQNEAQLDKSGLPSDRFFAERPEGSVSTLKIQRTQQEDSAVYLCASSLVTLGFGNEQFFGPGTRLTVL.

This chain links TRBV4-2 with TRBJ2-3; D gene uncertain. The germline V and J ends were trimmed by 0 bases and 1 base, with 5 bases remaining between them. The CDR3 runs to 14 residues. CDR1 is LGHNA, CDR2 YNFKEQ, per germline. DNA of the CDR3: TGTGCCAGCAGCCAAGATGACGGCACAGATACGCAGTATTTT. Translated: CASSQDDGTDTQYF.

V usage is TRBV5-1 and J usage is TRBJ2-1; the match to TRBD2 covers 8 bases. The CDR3 length is 16 residues. Looked up from germline, CDR1 is SGHRS and CDR2 is YFSETQ. V trimming: 0 bases; J trimming: 4 bases; junction bases outside the gene matches: 6. The CDR3 spells CASSLDPGGLYNEQFF. CDR3 in DNA: TGCGCCAGCAGCTTGGATCCGGGGGGGCTTTACAATGAGCAGTTCTTC.

This chain connects TRBV9 to TRBJ2-7; possible D gene TRBD2, 5 bases. V was shortened by 0 bases and J by 6 bases, with 13 bases between the two germline ends. Germline-derived CDR1 and CDR2 are SGDLS and YYNGEE. The CDR3 is 14 amino acids. CDR3 coding DNA: TGTGCCAGCAGCGTAGGTTCAGGAGAGGGCGAGCAGTACTTC. It yields the protein CASSVGSGEGEQYF.

This clone was detected a few times. This chain uses TRBV19 with TRBJ2-6; 7 nucleotides agree with TRBD1. This CDR3 region has 16 residues. From germline, CDR1 is LNHDA and CDR2 SQIVND (reference sequence). J lost 0 bases, V lost 7 bases, and 6 bases had no gene match. DNA of the CDR3: TGTGCCAGTACCCGGGGACAGCACTCTGGGGCCAACGTCCTGACTTTC. Protein product: CASTRGQHSGANVLTF.

The rearrangement joins TRBV10-3 to TRBJ2-3; tentative D call: TRBD2 (6 bases). V lost 2 bases and J lost 3, with 15 bases in between. The CDR3 has 16 residues. CDR1 is ENHRY and CDR2 is SYGVKD in the germline V gene. CDR3 bases: TGTGCCATCAGTGAGCCGGGATTAGCGGAGACAGATACGCAGTATTTT. Amino acids: CAISEPGLAETDTQYF.